This record covers a single T cell receptor beta chain. What it binds is not known. This table comes from immunoSEQ multiplex PCR, and its TCRdb copy is limited to in-frame clones, with some not included. The sample has more than 95,000 clones, around 85% seen once; the top ten hold 4.4%. The sample originates from a study of cytomegalovirus exposure and HLA in healthy donors. General study findings and limits: Most TCR sequences were uncommon, yet certain public TCRs appeared in many donors.

The CDR3 totals 13 residues. CDR1 SGHRS and CDR2 YFSETQ come from the germline V gene. V was cut by 2 bases and J by 8 bases, with 8 bases left in between. The sequencing input was PBMCs. The chain links TRBV5-1 to TRBJ1-6; the D gene is possibly TRBD1 (5 bases). This sequence was found in a man aged 18 to 30 in good health and CMV-seropositive. The CDR3 sequence: CASSLWGDSPLHF. The CDR3 coding sequence is TGCGCCAGCAGCTTATGGGGGGATTCACCCCTCCACTTT.